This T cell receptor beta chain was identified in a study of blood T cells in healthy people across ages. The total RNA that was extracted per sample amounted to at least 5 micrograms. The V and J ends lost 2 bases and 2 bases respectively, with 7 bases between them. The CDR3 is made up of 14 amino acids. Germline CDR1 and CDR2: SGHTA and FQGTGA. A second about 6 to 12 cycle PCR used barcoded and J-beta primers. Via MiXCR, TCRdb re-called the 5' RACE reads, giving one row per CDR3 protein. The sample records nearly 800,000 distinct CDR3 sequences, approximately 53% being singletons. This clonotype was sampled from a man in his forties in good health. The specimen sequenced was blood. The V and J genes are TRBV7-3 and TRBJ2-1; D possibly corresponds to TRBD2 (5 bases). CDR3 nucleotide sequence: TGTGCCAGCAGCTTAGGAGCGGCCTACAATGAGCAGTTCTTC. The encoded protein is CASSLGAAYNEQFF.